Below are 26 T cell receptor beta chains sequenced from a single sample in a study of cytomegalovirus exposure and HLA in healthy donors (dated by TCRdb to 2015 to 2018). Library method: the immunoSEQ multiplex PCR assay. The multiplex PCR relied on a mix of 60 forward primers for TCR Vbeta segments and 13 reverse primers for TCR Jbeta segments. The clones in this table, taken by TCRdb from immuneACCESS, are in-frame only. Not every clone is retained; where verified, under half of the shortfall comes from an unresolved V gene, and the cause of the rest is unknown. Within this sample are about 140,000 clones, with 73% of them counted one time only. Of the sample, 13% to 15% falls within the top ten clones. Sample: PBMCs. Every receptor here comes from a human donor in good health.

This clone was counted only a few times. V usage is TRBV7-8 and J usage is TRBJ2-7, with 9 bases lining up with TRBD1. Germline V CDR1 and CDR2: SGHVS, FQNEAQ. Unmatched junction bases numbered 13, after V lost 5 bases and J lost 11 bases. CDR3 length: 14 amino acids. The CDR3 reads CASSPEIPGQGEYF. The CDR3 region has the DNA TGTGCCAGCAGCCCAGAAATACCGGGACAGGGAGAGTACTTC. Together with reference TRBV7-8 and TRBJ2-7, the CDR3 gives the full variable domain: GAGVSQSPRYKVAKRGQDVALRCDPISGHVSLFWYQQALGQGPEFLTYFQNEAQLDKSGLPSDRFFAERPEGSVSTLKIQRTQQEDSAVYLCASSPEIPGQGEYFGPGTRLTVT.

V usage is TRBV2 and J usage is TRBJ2-5; 10 bases match TRBD2. This CDR3 is built from 15 residues. V shed 4 bases and J 2 bases; nucleotides not matched to a gene: 4. Germline loops: CDR1 SNHLY, CDR2 FYNNEI. CDR3 residues: CASSGVAGGQETQYF. For the CDR3, the DNA is TGTGCCAGCAGTGGGGTAGCGGGGGGACAAGAGACCCAGTACTTC.

The chain uses TRBV15 and TRBJ2-1; D might be TRBD2 (6 bases). Germline V gene sequence: CDR1 LNHNV, CDR2 YYDKDF (reference sequence). V shed 3 bases and J shed 7 bases, with 10 bases lying between them. The CDR3 runs to 13 residues. The CDR3 loop is CATSREAGNEQFF. The CDR3 nucleotides are TGTGCCACCAGCAGGGAGGCGGGGAATGAGCAGTTCTTC.

The table lists this clone with a few counts. The chain couples TRBV14 to TRBJ2-3; D may be TRBD2 (6 bases). CDR1 SGHDN and CDR2 FVKESK come from the germline V gene. Deletions cut 4 bases from V and 2 bases from J, with 13 bases between. This CDR3 has 15 residues. CDR3 bases: TGTGCCAGCAGCCGAGGGGACTTACCCACAGATACGCAGTATTTT. Translating it yields CASSRGDLPTDTQYF.

J is TRBJ1-4 and V is TRBV6-5; tentative D call: TRBD1 (6 bases). Germline V gene sequence: CDR1 MNHEY, CDR2 SVGAGI. This CDR3 is built from 15 residues. V was pared by 0 bases and J by 6 bases, with 11 bases between. This CDR3 is CASSYSRGSDEKLFF. Here the CDR3 DNA reads TGTGCCAGCAGTTACTCGAGGGGGAGCGATGAAAAACTGTTTTTT.

The CDR3 sequence is CAWSSRDSFTDTQYF. In DNA form, the CDR3 reads TGTGCCTGGAGTAGTAGGGACAGCTTCACAGATACGCAGTATTTT. The chain employs TRBV30 and TRBJ2-3; the match to TRBD1 covers 7 bases. Germline CDR1 GTSNPN, CDR2 SVGIG (reference sequence). Unmatched junction bases numbered 7, after V lost 2 bases and J lost 2 bases. This CDR3 spans 15 amino acids. Filled out from reference TRBV30 and TRBJ2-3, the complete variable domain reads SQTIHQWPATLVQPVGSPLSLECTVEGTSNPNLYWYRQAAGRGLQLLFYSVGIGQISSEVPQNLSASRPQDRQFILSSKKLLLSDSGFYLCAWSSRDSFTDTQYFGPGTRLTVL.

The V gene is TRBV5-4, the J gene TRBJ2-2; TRBD2 aligns across 10 bases. The V segment lost 0 bases and the J segment 7 bases; nucleotides outside the gene matches: 9. Germline V gene sequence: CDR1 SGHNT, CDR2 YYREEE (reference sequence). The CDR3 loop spans 17 amino acids. The CDR3 DNA reads as TGTGCCAGCAGCTTGGGCTCTAGCGGGGGTTCGGACGGGGAGCTGTTTTTT. Translating it yields CASSLGSSGGSDGELFF.

The J gene is TRBJ2-5, the V gene TRBV10-3; TRBD1 might be the D (5 bases). In germline, CDR1 is ENHRY, CDR2 SYGVKD. Trimming removed 4 bases from V and 5 bases from J, with 20 bases in between. The CDR3 is 16 residues long. CDR3 sequence reads: CAISGSKSGSRETQYF. The CDR3 coding sequence is TGTGCCATCAGTGGGAGTAAGTCAGGGTCGAGGGAGACCCAGTACTTC.

The chain links TRBV4-1 to TRBJ2-7; 10 nucleotides line up with TRBD1. The CDR3 totals 13 residues. Per the germline V gene, CDR1 is MGHRA and CDR2 is YSYEKL. Germline trimming cut 7 bases from V and 2 bases from J; bases unmatched to any gene: 2. DNA of the CDR3: TGCGCCAGCATGGGACAGGGGCCCTACGAGCAGTACTTC. Translation: CASMGQGPYEQYF.

V usage is TRBV30 and J usage is TRBJ1-5, with unresolved D. The ends were cut back, 2 bases at V and 0 bases at J, with 11 bases in the middle. From germline, CDR1 is GTSNPN and CDR2 SVGIG (reference sequence). This CDR3 has 15 residues. CDR3 amino acids: CAWSTGDLSNQPQHF. CDR3 in DNA: TGTGCCTGGAGTACGGGAGACCTTAGCAATCAGCCCCAGCATTTT.

This clone appeared a few times. The V call is TRBV7-8, the J call TRBJ2-7; perhaps TRBD2 as D (5 bases). Germline loops: CDR1 SGHVS, CDR2 FQNEAQ. The V end was cut by 1 base, the J end by 3 bases, with 10 bases between. The CDR3 totals 14 residues. CDR3 protein: CASSLGSAYYEQYF. CDR3 coding DNA: TGTGCCAGCAGCTTAGGTAGCGCCTACTACGAGCAGTACTTC.

The DNA of the CDR3 is TGTGCCAGCAGCCAAGGATCGAGCGGTAGCACAGATACGCAGTATTTT. Residues: CASSQGSSGSTDTQYF. V usage is TRBV4-2 and J usage is TRBJ2-3, with D possibly being TRBD2 (5 bases). Germline CDR1 is LGHNA and CDR2 is YNFKEQ. Trimming stripped 1 base from V and 0 bases from J, with 11 bases between. The CDR3 contains 16 residues.

V is TRBV6-5 and J is TRBJ1-1; 7 bases agree with TRBD1. The CDR3 is 12 amino acids. The V gene end was trimmed by 4 bases and the J gene end by 7 bases; junction bases not matched to a gene: 3. Germline loops: CDR1 MNHEY, CDR2 SVGAGI. In DNA form, the CDR3 reads TGTGCCAGCAGTTCCCGGACAGGTGAAGCTTTCTTT. Protein sequence: CASSSRTGEAFF.

The sample holds a few counts of this clone. The chain uses TRBV5-8 and TRBJ1-1; 9 nucleotides match TRBD1. V dropped 3 bases and J dropped 4; count of bases not matched to a gene: 16. CDR1 SGHTS and CDR2 YDEGEE come from the germline V gene. The CDR3 is made up of 18 amino acids. The CDR3 DNA reads as TGTGCCAGCAGCTCCTCCGGGACAGGGAGATTACGAGGCACTGAAGCTTTCTTT. It yields the protein CASSSSGTGRLRGTEAFF.

The V call is TRBV27, the J call TRBJ1-5; 7 positions agree with TRBD1. Germline-derived CDR1 and CDR2 are MNHEY and SMNVEV (reference sequence). This CDR3 spans 17 amino acids. V was pared by 6 bases and J by 0 bases, with 11 bases of the junction left unmatched. The CDR3 nucleotides are TGTGCCAGCAGATCACAGGGGATAGCCTATAGCAATCAGCCCCAGCATTTT. The encoded protein is CASRSQGIAYSNQPQHF.

The chain combines TRBV6-1 with TRBJ2-7; D perhaps matches TRBD1 (6 bases). This CDR3 is 15 amino acids long. From germline, CDR1 is MNHNS and CDR2 SASEGT. Trimming shortened V by 6 bases and J by 1 base, and 16 bases separated the two germline ends. The CDR3 nucleotides are TGTGCCAGCAGAGATACGGGACAACCTTCCTACGAGCAGTACTTC. As protein: CASRDTGQPSYEQYF.

The chain recombines TRBV4-1 with TRBJ2-3; TRBD2 is a possible D gene (7 bases). Per the germline V gene, CDR1 is MGHRA and CDR2 is YSYEKL. This CDR3 region has 18 residues. Trimming shortened V by 0 bases and J by 2 bases, and 18 bases separated the two germline ends. In DNA, the CDR3 is TGCGCCAGCAGCCAAGATCAGGCGACGGGGGGCTACACAGATACGCAGTATTTT. It encodes CASSQDQATGGYTDTQYF.

The chain carries TRBV27 and TRBJ2-7; the match to TRBD2 covers 7 bases. V trimming: 5 bases; J trimming: 4 bases; junction bases outside the gene matches: 5. Per the germline V gene, CDR1 is MNHEY and CDR2 is SMNVEV (reference sequence). The CDR3 sequence is 13 residues long. The CDR3 nucleotides read TGTGCCAGCAGTGAGGCGGGAGCTTACGAGCAGTACTTC. Translation gives CASSEAGAYEQYF.

The genes are TRBV7-9 and TRBJ1-1, with D possibly TRBD1 on 6 matching bases. The CDR3 consists of 13 residues. Trimming stripped 1 base from V and 3 bases from J, with 6 bases between. Germline CDR1 is SEHNR and CDR2 is FQNEAQ (reference sequence). The CDR3 is CASSLGTDTEAFF. DNA for the CDR3: TGTGCCAGCAGCTTAGGGACAGACACTGAAGCTTTCTTT.

Note on this clone: Its ends do not fully match the called genes, so a read error is possible. Other DNA sequences in this sample translate to the same CDR3. The chain employs TRBV7-7 and TRBJ2-5; TRBD2 aligns across 11 bases. The germline CDR1 and CDR2 sequences are SSHAT and FNYEAQ (reference sequence). The length of the CDR3 is 15 residues. CDR3 in amino acids: CASSLGLAGGETQYF. The CDR3 bases are TGTGCTAGCAGCTTAGGTCTAGCGGGGGGAGAGACCCAGTACTTC.

This clone was observed a single time. The genes are TRBV28 and TRBJ2-5; TRBD2 might be the D (6 bases). The V and J ends lost 10 bases and 3 bases respectively, with 30 bases between them. CDR1 and CDR2 from the germline V gene are MDHEN and SYDVKM. This CDR3 contains 18 residues. The CDR3 DNA sequence: TGTGCCATCTCGCCCCGGGACTTAGTCAGCCCTCCGGAAGAGACCCAGTACTTC. Protein sequence: CAISPRDLVSPPEETQYF.

V and J are TRBV5-8 and TRBJ2-5; 7 bases align to TRBD2. J was trimmed by 0 bases and V by 1 base; bases with no gene match: 6. This CDR3 is built from 16 residues. Germline CDR1 and CDR2: SGHTS and YDEGEE. The CDR3 loop reads CASSLWGGPDQETQYF. As DNA, the CDR3 is TGTGCCAGCAGCTTGTGGGGGGGACCTGACCAAGAGACCCAGTACTTC.

This chain joins TRBV6-1 and TRBJ1-5; unclear D gene. The CDR3 loop spans 13 amino acids. V lost 3 bases, J lost 6 bases, and 9 bases lay in between. The germline V gene has CDR1 MNHNS and CDR2 SASEGT. CDR3 nucleotides: TGTGCCAGCAGTGACCCCAGTACTCAGCCCCAGCATTTT. Protein sequence: CASSDPSTQPQHF.

V usage is TRBV6-1 and J usage is TRBJ1-2; TRBD1 is a possible D gene (6 bases). The CDR3 covers 15 residues. V was clipped by 7 bases and J by 6 bases, with 21 bases between them. The germline gives CDR1 MNHNS, CDR2 SASEGT. CDR3 region: CASTSDREWGNGYTF. In DNA, the CDR3 is TGTGCCAGCACCTCGGACAGAGAGTGGGGAAATGGCTACACCTTC.

This clone was seen once. This chain connects TRBV7-2 to TRBJ1-6, with a possible D match to TRBD1 (6 bases). The germline V and J ends were trimmed by 3 bases and 9 bases, with 18 bases remaining between them. Germline V CDR1 and CDR2: SGHTA, FQGNSA. The CDR3 sequence is 16 residues long. CDR3 sequence: CASSFAIGTFLSPLHF. As DNA, the CDR3 is TGTGCCAGCAGCTTCGCTATCGGGACATTTCTTTCACCCCTCCACTTT.

The rearrangement uses TRBV23-1 and TRBJ2-1; D is possibly TRBD2 (6 bases). TRBV23-1 is an open reading frame whose function is uncertain. V lost 0 bases to trimming and J lost 9 bases, with 9 bases between them. This CDR3 spans 13 amino acids. The CDR3 sequence is CASSQSEGVEQFF. The CDR3 DNA follows: TGCGCCAGCAGTCAATCGGAGGGTGTTGAGCAGTTCTTC.